Listed below are T cell receptor beta chains from one sample, sequenced in a study of T cells in Graves' hyperthyroidism and ophthalmopathy. TCRdb reprocessed the multiplex PCR reads with MiXCR, giving one entry per CDR3 protein. Here the sample spans roughly 260,000 distinct CDR3 sequences, about 14% being singletons. Sequenced: blood. All receptors come from a middle-aged woman with Graves' hyperthyroidism that later progressed to Graves' ophthalmopathy. CDR3s include the opening cysteine and the closing phenylalanine or tryptophan. The D gene is left open where the match is weak. Some rows mark clone size as missing; the rest say once, few, many or name a class of expanded clone.

j_gene,abundance,d_gene,v_gene,CDR3aa,CDR3nt
TRBJ1-1,many,-,TRBV6-2/TRBV6-3,CASTPSRNTEAFF,TGTGCCAGCACCCCGAGCAGGAACACTGAAGCTTTCTTT
TRBJ2-1,many,-,TRBV27,CASRTPRGSAYNEQFF,TGTGCCAGCAGGACCCCACGTGGTAGCGCTTACAATGAGCAGTTCTTC
TRBJ2-1,many,TRBD2,TRBV2,CASSVRTRNERFF,TGTGCCAGCAGTGTCAGGACTAGGAATGAGCGGTTCTTC
TRBJ2-7,-,TRBD2,TRBV2,CASNWREALGKYF,TGTGCCAGCAATTGGCGGGAGGCCCTAGGGAAGTACTTC
TRBJ2-7,many,-,TRBV12-3/TRBV12-4,CASSLSGTSYEQYF,TGTGCCAGCAGCCTCAGTGGGACTTCCTACGAGCAGTACTTC
TRBJ2-5,many,-,TRBV2,CASTPQTASGTQYF,TGTGCCAGCACGCCTCAAACCGCTAGTGGGACCCAGTACTTC
TRBJ2-7,many,-,TRBV29-1,CSDLQAPSYEQYF,TGCAGCGACCTCCAGGCGCCCTCCTACGAGCAGTACTTC
TRBJ1-2,-,-,TRBV12-3/TRBV12-4,CASSPRWGGGTGDHGYTF,TGTGCCAGCAGTCCCCGTTGGGGGGGGGGCACGGGGGATCATGGCTACACCTTC
TRBJ1-1,many,TRBD1,TRBV6-2/TRBV6-3,CASSYRQGLKDTEAFF,TGTGCCAGCAGTTACAGACAGGGACTTAAGGACACTGAAGCTTTCTTT
TRBJ2-1,many,-,TRBV2,CASRGLGATIGNEQFF,TGTGCCAGCAGAGGTTTGGGGGCCACTATAGGGAATGAGCAGTTCTTC
TRBJ2-1,many,TRBD2,TRBV24-1,CATEASGSGSNEQFF,TGTGCCACCGAGGCCAGCGGGAGTGGGAGCAATGAGCAGTTCTTC
TRBJ1-1,many,-,TRBV6-1,CASRTLGQPGAFF,TGTGCCAGCAGAACATTAGGGCAGCCGGGGGCTTTCTTT
TRBJ2-1,many,-,TRBV7-3,CASIQRGQQFF,TGTGCCAGCATTCAACGGGGCCAACAGTTCTTC
TRBJ2-2,many,-,TRBV7-9,CASSLRSGSNTGELFF,TGTGCCAGCAGCTTAAGGAGCGGTTCGAACACCGGGGAGCTGTTTTTT
TRBJ2-1,few,TRBD2,TRBV10-3,CAISESWLAGKDEQFF,TGTGCCATCAGTGAGTCCTGGCTAGCGGGAAAGGATGAGCAGTTCTTC
TRBJ2-3,few,-,TRBV6-1,CASKRAFTDTQYF,TGTGCCAGCAAGCGGGCCTTCACAGATACGCAGTATTTT
TRBJ2-1,few,TRBD1,TRBV7-9,CASSLVRGRIMEQFF,TGTGCCAGCAGCTTAGTCAGGGGGCGTATAATGGAGCAGTTCTTC
TRBJ2-5,many,-,TRBV6-1,CASSWSPETQYF,TGTGCCAGCAGTTGGTCTCCGGAGACCCAGTACTTC
TRBJ2-1,many,TRBD2,TRBV20-1,CSSLRGGHEQFF,TGCAGTTCCCTACGCGGGGGGCATGAGCAGTTCTTC
TRBJ1-6,many,-,TRBV2,CASHRDPNSPLHF,TGTGCCAGCCACCGGGACCCCAATTCACCCCTCCACTTT
TRBJ2-7,many,TRBD1,TRBV28,CASSFHPWTGGDYEQYF,TGTGCCAGCAGTTTTCATCCCTGGACAGGGGGGGACTACGAGCAGTACTTC
TRBJ2-7,few,TRBD2,TRBV7-6,CASSSYREVGQYF,TGTGCCAGCAGCTCTTACCGGGAGGTAGGGCAGTACTTC
TRBJ1-1,-,-,TRBV19,CASSILTGSTEVFF,TGTGCCAGTAGTATTCTGACAGGATCGACTGAAGTTTTCTTT
TRBJ2-2,few,TRBD2,TRBV15,CATSRPWTSGATGELFF,TGTGCCACCAGCAGACCGTGGACTAGCGGGGCCACCGGGGAGCTGTTTTTT
TRBJ1-2,many,-,TRBV28,CASSTTRVHGYTF,TGTGCCAGCAGTACCACCCGGGTGCATGGCTACACCTTC
TRBJ1-4,many,-,TRBV7-8,CASSPPRGKLFF,TGTGCCAGCAGCCCGCCCCGAGGAAAACTGTTTTTT
TRBJ2-3,-,-,TRBV2,CASSEDGTPSTDTQYF,TGTGCCAGCAGTGAAGATGGGACCCCTAGCACAGATACGCAGTATTTT
TRBJ2-3,-,TRBD1,TRBV11-3,CASSKAGQGSDTQYF,TGTGCCAGCAGCAAGGCAGGACAGGGGTCAGATACGCAGTATTTT
TRBJ2-1,-,TRBD2,TRBV2,CASSDERERNEQFF,TGTGCCAGCAGTGATGAGCGGGAGAGGAATGAGCAGTTCTTC
TRBJ2-1,many,TRBD2,TRBV24-1,CATSGFGTSGSYNEQFF,TGTGCCACCAGTGGTTTCGGGACTAGCGGATCCTACAATGAGCAGTTCTTC